This T cell receptor beta chain derives from a study of T cells in narcolepsy. Study-wide results and limits: HCRT-specific and TRIB2-specific autoreactive clonotypes appeared among same-patient CSF and blood CD4+ clonotypes.

The CDR3 extends over 16 amino acids. In germline, CDR1 is MGHDK, CDR2 SYGVNS. This clone was recorded a few times. The antigen is unknown. A read error may account for a junction end that differs from germline. Clones were read by immunoSEQ multiplex PCR, and TCRdb kept only the in-frame ones, dropping some. The table includes several hundred clones, 24% detected once. The origin of this receptor is a human donor with narcolepsy. The chain has TRBV25-1 and TRBJ2-2, with a tentative D call TRBD1 (6 bases). Sequencing used cultured CD4+ T cells from cerebrospinal fluid. CDR3 protein: CASSLKDGEGTMGAVF. The CDR3, as DNA: TGTGCCAGCAGCTTGAAAGACGGAGAGGGGACAATGGGAGCTGTTTTT.